What follows describes a single T cell receptor (beta chain). The data derive from a study of CD4 T cells in relation to SARS-CoV-2 and coronaviruses. Looking at the study overall: A couple of subjects were Hispanic; patients were about eight males and a handful of females.

Germline CDR1 MNHEY, CDR2 SVGAGI. The CDR3 spans 14 residues. Trimming cost V 6 bases and J 7 bases; bases outside gene matches: 8. Naive and memory CD4+ T cell DNA was deep-sequenced without culture. Libraries were prepared by immunoSEQ multiplex PCR; TCRdb keeps only in-frame clonotypes and omits some of them. The table records some 42,000 clones, around 87% of them present only once. The TCR was taken from an adult with COVID-19. The chain joins TRBV6-5 to TRBJ1-4, with 7 bases lining up with TRBD1. Sequenced sample: memory CD4+ T cells from PBMCs. CDR3: CASSDLQGGEKLFF. DNA of the CDR3: TGTGCCAGCAGCGACCTCCAGGGGGGTGAAAAACTGTTTTTT.